These T cell receptor beta chains were read from a single sample in a study of shared clonotypes between healthy human individuals. The protocol was immunoSEQ multiplex PCR, while the TCRdb copy is restricted to in-frame clones and leaves out a portion. The sample lists roughly 640,000 clones, approximately 97% occurring once. Input material: naive CD4+ T cells sorted from blood. These TCRs come from a woman younger than 45 in good health. Both conserved end residues are part of each CDR3. The D gene is left open where the match is weak.

d_call: TRBD2; j_call: TRBJ2-7; v_call: TRBV6-6; cdr3_aa: CASRDSGRAAYEQYF
d_call: NA; j_call: TRBJ1-5; v_call: TRBV28; cdr3_aa: CASRPRGINQPQHF
d_call: NA; j_call: TRBJ1-5; v_call: TRBV2; cdr3_aa: CASSEARSNQPQHF
d_call: TRBD1; j_call: TRBJ1-2; v_call: TRBV5-1; cdr3_aa: CASSLGGQGANYGYTF
d_call: NA; j_call: TRBJ1-5; v_call: TRBV5-5; cdr3_aa: CASSSPGLDNQPQHF
d_call: NA; j_call: TRBJ2-5; v_call: TRBV27; cdr3_aa: CASSSPGALVETQYF
d_call: NA; j_call: TRBJ2-3; v_call: TRBV6-5; cdr3_aa: CASRTPGPTDTQYF
d_call: NA; j_call: TRBJ2-7; v_call: TRBV28; cdr3_aa: CASSFAYGASYEQYF
d_call: TRBD1; j_call: TRBJ2-7; v_call: TRBV19; cdr3_aa: CASSPGQVPYEQYF
d_call: NA; j_call: TRBJ1-4; v_call: TRBV27; cdr3_aa: CASSLIRLLGEKLFF
d_call: NA; j_call: TRBJ2-3; v_call: TRBV5-1; cdr3_aa: CASSLVRASTDTQYF
d_call: TRBD1; j_call: TRBJ1-2; v_call: TRBV2; cdr3_aa: CASSVQGVGYTF
d_call: NA; j_call: TRBJ2-7; v_call: TRBV27; cdr3_aa: CASSLGRVYEQYF
d_call: NA; j_call: TRBJ1-4; v_call: TRBV2; cdr3_aa: CASSLFSGRLFF
d_call: NA; j_call: TRBJ1-5; v_call: TRBV19; cdr3_aa: CASSIPGETQHF
d_call: NA; j_call: TRBJ1-2; v_call: TRBV6-5; cdr3_aa: CASSPPSNYGYTF
d_call: NA; j_call: TRBJ1-1; v_call: TRBV4-1; cdr3_aa: CASSPFRTDNTEAFF
d_call: NA; j_call: TRBJ1-1; v_call: TRBV5-8; cdr3_aa: CASSLMRLTGTEAFF